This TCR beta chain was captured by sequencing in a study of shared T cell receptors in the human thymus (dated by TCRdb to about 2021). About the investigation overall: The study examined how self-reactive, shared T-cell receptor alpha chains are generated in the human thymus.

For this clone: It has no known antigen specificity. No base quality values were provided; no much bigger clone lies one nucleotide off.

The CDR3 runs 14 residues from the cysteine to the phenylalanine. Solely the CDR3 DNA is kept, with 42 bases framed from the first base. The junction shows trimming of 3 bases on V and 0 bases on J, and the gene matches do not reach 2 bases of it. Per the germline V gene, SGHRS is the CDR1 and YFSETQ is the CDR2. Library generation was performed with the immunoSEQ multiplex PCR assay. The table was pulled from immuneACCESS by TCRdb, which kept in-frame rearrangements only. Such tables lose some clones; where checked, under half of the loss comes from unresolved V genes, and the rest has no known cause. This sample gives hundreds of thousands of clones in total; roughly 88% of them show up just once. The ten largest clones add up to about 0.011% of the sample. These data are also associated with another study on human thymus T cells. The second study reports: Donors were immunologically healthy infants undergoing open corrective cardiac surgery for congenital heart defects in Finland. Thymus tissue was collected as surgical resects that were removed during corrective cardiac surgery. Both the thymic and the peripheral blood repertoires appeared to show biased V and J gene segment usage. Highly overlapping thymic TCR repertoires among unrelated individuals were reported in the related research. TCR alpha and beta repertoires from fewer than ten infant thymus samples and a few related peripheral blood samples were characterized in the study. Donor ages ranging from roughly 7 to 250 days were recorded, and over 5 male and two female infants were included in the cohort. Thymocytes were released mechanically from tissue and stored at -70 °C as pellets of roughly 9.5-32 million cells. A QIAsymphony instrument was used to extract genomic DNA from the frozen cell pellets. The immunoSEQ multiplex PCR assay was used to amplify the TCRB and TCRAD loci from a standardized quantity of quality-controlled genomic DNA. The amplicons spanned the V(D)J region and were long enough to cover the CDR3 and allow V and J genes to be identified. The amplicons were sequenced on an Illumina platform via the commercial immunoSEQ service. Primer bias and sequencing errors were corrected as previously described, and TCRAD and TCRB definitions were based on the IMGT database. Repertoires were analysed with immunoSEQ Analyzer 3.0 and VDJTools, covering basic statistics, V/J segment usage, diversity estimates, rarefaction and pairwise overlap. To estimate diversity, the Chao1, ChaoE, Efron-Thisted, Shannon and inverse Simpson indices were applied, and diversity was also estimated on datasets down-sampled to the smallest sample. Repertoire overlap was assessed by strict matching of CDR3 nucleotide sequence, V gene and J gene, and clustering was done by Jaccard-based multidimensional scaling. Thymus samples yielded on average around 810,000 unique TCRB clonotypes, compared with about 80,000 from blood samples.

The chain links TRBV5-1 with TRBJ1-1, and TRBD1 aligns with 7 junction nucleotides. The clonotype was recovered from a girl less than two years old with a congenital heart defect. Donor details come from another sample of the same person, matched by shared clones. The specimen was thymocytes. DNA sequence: TGCGCCAGCAGCTCCAGGGGGGTGAACACTGAAGCTTTCTTT. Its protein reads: CASSSRGVNTEAFF.